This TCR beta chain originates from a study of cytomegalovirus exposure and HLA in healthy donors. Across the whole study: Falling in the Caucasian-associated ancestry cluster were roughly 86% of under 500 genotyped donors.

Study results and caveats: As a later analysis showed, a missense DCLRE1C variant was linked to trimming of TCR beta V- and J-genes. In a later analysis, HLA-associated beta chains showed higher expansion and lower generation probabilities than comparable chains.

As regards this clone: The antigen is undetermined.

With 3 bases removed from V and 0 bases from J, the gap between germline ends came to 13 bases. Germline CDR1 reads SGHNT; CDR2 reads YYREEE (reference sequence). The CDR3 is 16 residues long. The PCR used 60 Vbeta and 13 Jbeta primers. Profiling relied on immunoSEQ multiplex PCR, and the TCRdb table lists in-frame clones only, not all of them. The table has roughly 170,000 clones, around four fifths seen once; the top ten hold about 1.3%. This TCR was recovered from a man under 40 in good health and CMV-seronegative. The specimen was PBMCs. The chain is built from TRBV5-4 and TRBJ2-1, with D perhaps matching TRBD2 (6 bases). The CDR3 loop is CASSSAGRGSYNEQFF. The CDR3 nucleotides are TGTGCCAGCAGCTCGGCGGGAAGGGGCTCCTACAATGAGCAGTTCTTC.